One sample yielded the 32 T cell receptor beta chains listed below, sequenced in a study of CD8+ T cells in alopecia areata. The sequencing template was cDNA reverse transcribed from extracted RNA. Only in-frame clones appear in the TCRdb table, and some are missing; sequencing was by immunoSEQ multiplex PCR. The sample carries about 76,000 clones, approximately 66% recorded once. Treatment denoted: oral pan-JAK inhibitor, 5-10 mg twice daily. The material sequenced was CD8+ T cells sorted from blood, taken at week 24, from a patient treated with tofacitinib. The receptors originated from a human donor with alopecia areata.

V is TRBV7-6 and J is TRBJ1-1, with TRBD1 matching over 8 bases. The trim removed 1 base at V and 1 base at J, leaving 5 bases unmatched. CDR3 length: 16 amino acids. Germline-derived CDR1 and CDR2 are SGHVS and FNYEAQ. This CDR3 is CASSLEVTGANTEAFF. In DNA, the CDR3 is TGTGCCAGCAGCTTAGAGGTGACAGGGGCGAACACTGAAGCTTTCTTT.

The chain is built from TRBV29-1 and TRBJ2-2; 10 bases agree with TRBD2. Germline V CDR1 and CDR2: SQVTM, ANQGSEA. V gave up 6 bases and J gave up 5 bases; unmatched junction bases: 6. There are 14 residues in the CDR3. The DNA for the CDR3 is TGCAGCGTGGTCAGCGGGGGGGTAACCGGGGAGCTGTTTTTT. This encodes CSVVSGGVTGELFF.

The V and J genes are TRBV5-1 and TRBJ2-7, with 12 bases fitting TRBD1. V gave up 4 bases and J gave up 7 bases; unmatched junction bases: 9. The CDR3 is made up of 15 amino acids. CDR1 SGHRS and CDR2 YFSETQ come from the germline V gene. CDR3 amino acids: CASSAPGQGAGEQYF. In DNA, the CDR3 is TGCGCCAGCAGCGCCCCGGGACAGGGGGCCGGTGAGCAGTACTTC.

The sample holds a few counts of this clone. The chain is built from TRBV5-1 and TRBJ1-1; D remains unclear. This CDR3 is built from 15 residues. Trimming took off 5 bases at V and 0 bases at J, with 14 bases between the two ends. Germline CDR1 is SGHRS and CDR2 is YFSETQ. This CDR3 reads CASRDEDGLNTEAFF. CDR3 nucleotides: TGCGCCAGCAGGGACGAGGACGGATTGAACACTGAAGCTTTCTTT.

The chain links TRBV5-4 to TRBJ2-7; 15 bases fit TRBD2. Germline V gives CDR1 SGHNT, CDR2 YYREEE (reference sequence). Germline trimming cut 4 bases from V and 2 bases from J; bases unmatched to any gene: 7. This CDR3 contains 17 residues. The CDR3 nucleotides read TGTGCCAGCAGCCTACGGACTAGCGGGAGGGCCGCCTACGAGCAGTACTTC. It encodes CASSLRTSGRAAYEQYF. Combining the CDR3 with reference TRBV5-4 and TRBJ2-7 gives the whole variable domain ETGVTQSPTHLIKTRGQQVTLRCSSQSGHNTVSWYQQALGQGPQFIFQYYREEENGRGNFPPRFSGLQFPNYSSELNVNALELDDSALYLCASSLRTSGRAAYEQYFGPGTRLTVT.

This clone appeared a few times. CDR3 nucleotide sequence: TGTGCCAGCAGCTTGGGTACAAGCTCCTACAATGAGCAGTTCTTC. It yields the protein CASSLGTSSYNEQFF. This chain joins TRBV5-4 and TRBJ2-1; the D is unclear. This CDR3 is 15 amino acids long. Per the germline V gene, CDR1 is SGHNT and CDR2 is YYREEE (reference sequence). Trimming took 0 bases from V and 0 from J, leaving 7 bases between them.

The genes are TRBV29-1 and TRBJ2-7; 8 bases match TRBD1. The germline V gene encodes CDR1 SQVTM and CDR2 ANQGSEA. Losses at the gene ends were 4 bases for V and 2 bases for J; bases not matched to a gene: 4. The CDR3 spans 13 residues. The chain's CDR3 is CSVAGQATYEQYF. CDR3 nucleotides: TGCAGCGTTGCGGGACAGGCTACCTACGAGCAGTACTTC.

The chain recombines TRBV29-1 with TRBJ2-5; D uncertain. The length of the CDR3 is 13 residues. The germline V gene encodes CDR1 SQVTM and CDR2 ANQGSEA. V lost 3 bases, J lost 2 bases, and 10 bases lay in between. The CDR3 here is CSVDLRSQETQYF. The CDR3 DNA sequence: TGCAGCGTTGACCTTCGGTCACAAGAGACCCAGTACTTC.

The genes are TRBV7-9 and TRBJ2-1; 8 nucleotides line up with TRBD1. This CDR3 has 12 residues. Germline V gene data show CDR1 as SEHNR and CDR2 as FQNEAQ (reference sequence). V lost 4 bases and J lost 9; bases outside the gene matches: 2. The CDR3 region has the DNA TGTGCCAGCAGCTCGACAGGGGCTGAGCAGTTCTTC. Translating it yields CASSSTGAEQFF.

CDR3 nucleotide sequence: TGTGCCAGCAGCAGGGGGTTAGGAAGTCAGCCCCAGCATTTT. Translating it yields CASSRGLGSQPQHF. The chain combines TRBV27 with TRBJ1-5; 7 nucleotides align to TRBD1. Per germline, CDR1 MNHEY and CDR2 SMNVEV (reference sequence). This CDR3 is built from 14 residues. J gave up 6 bases and V 6 bases, and 8 bases lay outside the gene matches.

This clone has just a few counts. The chain links TRBV7-9 to TRBJ2-2, with D unclear. V was clipped by 3 bases and J by 13 bases, with 9 bases between them. This CDR3 has 11 residues. The germline V gene has CDR1 SEHNR and CDR2 FQNEAQ (reference sequence). The DNA for the CDR3 is TGTGCCAGCAGCTTGCACTATGGGCTGTTTTTT. It translates to CASSLHYGLFF.

This clone was found a few times. Within the sample, other DNA sequences also encode this same CDR3. The genes are TRBV29-1 and TRBJ2-7, with D maybe TRBD2 (5 bases). V lost 1 base, J lost 4 bases, and 8 bases lay in between. The germline CDR1 and CDR2 sequences are SQVTM and ANQGSEA. The length of the CDR3 is 12 residues. CDR3 sequence: CSVEGTGYEQYF. The CDR3 nucleotides are TGCAGCGTTGAAGGTACGGGGTACGAGCAGTACTTC.

A few counts support this clone. The chain recombines TRBV14 with TRBJ2-7; TRBD2 aligns across 9 bases. V shed 4 bases, J shed 3 bases, and the junction held 7 bases outside the gene matches. CDR3 length equals 15 residues. From germline, CDR1 is SGHDN and CDR2 FVKESK. CDR3 sequence (DNA): TGTGCCAGCAGCCGTGGGACTAGCCTAGACTACGAGCAGTACTTC. It codes for CASSRGTSLDYEQYF.

This clone was counted once. The chain uses TRBV27 and TRBJ2-5; 11 nucleotides align to TRBD2. This CDR3 is built from 14 residues. Germline values: CDR1 MNHEY, CDR2 SMNVEV (reference sequence). V was pared by 5 bases and J by 5 bases, with 4 bases of the junction left unmatched. The CDR3 sequence: CASSPRTSGETQYF. The CDR3 coding sequence is TGTGCCAGCAGTCCGCGGACTAGCGGGGAGACCCAGTACTTC.

This chain uses TRBV29-1 with TRBJ2-1; 7 nucleotides match TRBD2. CDR1 and CDR2 from the germline V gene are SQVTM and ANQGSEA. J gave up 9 bases and V 0 bases, and 8 bases lay outside the gene matches. This CDR3 spans 14 amino acids. Here the CDR3 DNA reads TGCAGCGTTGAAGACAGACTAGCCCTCCTTGAGCAGTTCTTC. It codes for CSVEDRLALLEQFF.

This clone has only one observation. The chain recombines TRBV9 with TRBJ2-1; D possibly uses TRBD1 or TRBD2 (5 bases each). Trimming left V 0 bases short and J 4 bases short, with 11 bases between. This CDR3 is built from 15 residues. Per the germline V gene, CDR1 is SGDLS and CDR2 is YYNGEE. CDR3: CASSVERGPYNEQFF. The CDR3 DNA is TGTGCCAGCAGCGTAGAGAGGGGTCCTTACAATGAGCAGTTCTTC.

The chain uses TRBV9 and TRBJ1-1, with D maybe TRBD1 (6 bases). The germline CDR1 and CDR2 sequences are SGDLS and YYNGEE. This CDR3 has 14 amino acids. V was shortened by 0 bases and J by 4 bases, with 10 bases between the two germline ends. The CDR3 loop reads CASSVAGVSTEAFF. CDR3 nucleotides: TGTGCCAGCAGCGTAGCAGGGGTGAGCACTGAAGCTTTCTTT.

The gene calls are TRBV27 and TRBJ2-7, with 10 bases aligning to TRBD2. The CDR3 is 15 residues long. The germline gives CDR1 MNHEY, CDR2 SMNVEV (reference sequence). V was clipped by 6 bases and J by 2 bases; unmatched bases: 7. Written as DNA, the CDR3 is TGTGCCAGCAGGATAACTAGCGGGACCACCTACGAGCAGTACTTC. Translation: CASRITSGTTYEQYF.

The genes are TRBV29-1 and TRBJ2-1; 7 nucleotides line up with TRBD2. Looked up from germline, CDR1 is SQVTM and CDR2 is ANQGSEA. The CDR3 has 13 residues. V gave up 3 bases and J gave up 5 bases; unmatched junction bases: 4. The CDR3 DNA follows: TGCAGCGTTGATGGGGGGGATCACAATGAGCAGTTCTTC. Protein product: CSVDGGDHNEQFF.

The rearrangement uses TRBV19 and TRBJ1-5; D might be TRBD1 (5 bases). Germline V gives CDR1 LNHDA, CDR2 SQIVND (reference sequence). The V gene lost 7 bases and the J gene lost 4 bases, with 11 bases spanning the gap. The CDR3 has 13 residues. CDR3 amino acids: CASTVRGNQPQHF. CDR3 nucleotide sequence: TGTGCCAGTACGGTAAGGGGAAATCAGCCCCAGCATTTT.

The CDR3, as DNA: TGTGCCAGCAGTTTTAGGGGATTTAACTATGGCTACACCTTC. Translated, it gives CASSFRGFNYGYTF. This rearrangement joins TRBV27 to TRBJ1-2, with D possibly being TRBD1 (5 bases). Trimming removed 3 bases from V and 1 base from J, with 9 bases in between. The CDR3 loop spans 14 amino acids. Germline V gene sequence: CDR1 MNHEY, CDR2 SMNVEV (reference sequence).

This clone was recorded a few times. The V and J genes are TRBV27 and TRBJ1-5; D perhaps matches TRBD1 (6 bases). Trimming removed 8 bases from V and 5 bases from J, with 19 bases in between. The CDR3 is made up of 15 amino acids. Germline V lookup: CDR1 MNHEY, CDR2 SMNVEV (reference sequence). The CDR3 sequence is CASGLLDSGDQPQHF. CDR3 nucleotides: TGTGCCAGCGGACTCCTGGACAGCGGGGATCAGCCCCAGCATTTT.

This chain connects TRBV19 to TRBJ2-7; D call uncertain. The CDR3 has 14 amino acids. Germline V lookup: CDR1 LNHDA, CDR2 SQIVND (reference sequence). The germline V and J ends were trimmed by 2 bases and 3 bases, with 11 bases remaining between them. In nucleotides, the CDR3 is TGTGCCAGTAGTATATCCGACGCGTTCTACGAGCAGTACTTC. Translating gives CASSISDAFYEQYF.

This chain uses TRBV6-5 with TRBJ2-3; 12 positions match TRBD2. CDR1 is MNHEY and CDR2 is SVGAGI in the germline V gene. J was trimmed by 4 bases and V by 5 bases; bases with no gene match: 4. The CDR3 spans 15 residues. The CDR3 here is CASSPSGGASDTQYF. The CDR3 DNA is TGTGCCAGCAGTCCTAGCGGGGGGGCTTCAGATACGCAGTATTTT.

In DNA, the CDR3 is TGCGCCAGCAGAGACGGACAGGGCGCCACCGGGGAGCTGTTTTTT. Protein product: CASRDGQGATGELFF. The chain is built from TRBV5-1 and TRBJ2-2, with 8 bases fitting TRBD1. With V trimmed by 5 bases and J by 4 bases, 7 bases remained unmatched. This CDR3 region has 15 residues. Germline V lookup: CDR1 SGHRS, CDR2 YFSETQ.

V gene TRBV5-1 combines with J gene TRBJ2-2; no clear D. The CDR3 contains 19 residues. Trimming took 0 bases from V and 4 from J, leaving 22 bases between them. CDR1 SGHRS and CDR2 YFSETQ come from the germline V gene. Here the CDR3 reads CASSLVVFPPSGSTGELFF. CDR3 bases: TGCGCCAGCAGCTTGGTTGTATTCCCCCCGTCGGGTTCCACCGGGGAGCTGTTTTTT.

The chain is built from TRBV29-1 and TRBJ2-7, with D uncertain. The CDR3 spans 16 residues. Trimming cost V 1 base and J 0 bases, with 16 bases left between them. Looked up from germline, CDR1 is SQVTM and CDR2 is ANQGSEA. The CDR3: CSVEGATGFGSYEQYF. DNA for the CDR3: TGCAGCGTTGAAGGGGCGACGGGCTTTGGCTCCTACGAGCAGTACTTC.

This clone came up a few times. The gene calls are TRBV19 and TRBJ1-1; D is perhaps TRBD1 (6 bases). In germline, CDR1 is LNHDA, CDR2 SQIVND (reference sequence). Trimming took off 8 bases at V and 8 bases at J, with 15 bases between the two ends. The CDR3 has 12 residues. CDR3 in amino acids: CASSGVAEEAFF. The CDR3 DNA follows: TGTGCCAGTTCAGGGGTGGCGGAGGAAGCTTTCTTT.

The chain is built from TRBV28 and TRBJ2-1; D not resolved. Germline V gene lookup returns CDR1 MDHEN and CDR2 SYDVKM. V lost 2 bases, J lost 5 bases, and 13 bases lay in between. CDR3 size: 15 residues. The CDR3 region is CASSLGDSDNNEQFF. As DNA, the CDR3 is TGTGCCAGCAGTTTAGGGGATAGTGACAACAATGAGCAGTTCTTC.

The chain carries TRBV7-9 and TRBJ2-7; 11 bases are shared with TRBD2. The junction had 16 bases not matched to a gene; V was cut back by 3 bases and J by 6 bases. CDR3 size: 18 residues. Germline CDR1 is SEHNR and CDR2 is FQNEAQ (reference sequence). DNA for the CDR3: TGTGCCAGCAGCTTTAGCCTCCGAATAGCGGGGGGGCAATTCGAGCAGTACTTC. Its translation is CASSFSLRIAGGQFEQYF.

The chain employs TRBV29-1 and TRBJ1-4, with a tentative D call TRBD1 (5 bases). The CDR3 has 16 amino acids. Per germline, CDR1 SQVTM and CDR2 ANQGSEA. V was pared by 6 bases and J by 0 bases, with 17 bases between. The CDR3 nucleotides read TGCAGCGTCGCCCTGGGGCAATACTCAACTAATGAAAAACTGTTTTTT. This encodes CSVALGQYSTNEKLFF.

V usage is TRBV25-1 and J usage is TRBJ1-2; TRBD1 matches at 10 bases. This CDR3 comprises 13 residues. Germline V gene lookup returns CDR1 MGHDK and CDR2 SYGVNS. Trimming took 6 bases from V and 4 from J; bases not matched to a gene: 2. The CDR3 DNA sequence: TGTGCCAGCAGGGGACAGGGGACCTATGGCTACACCTTC. This encodes CASRGQGTYGYTF.